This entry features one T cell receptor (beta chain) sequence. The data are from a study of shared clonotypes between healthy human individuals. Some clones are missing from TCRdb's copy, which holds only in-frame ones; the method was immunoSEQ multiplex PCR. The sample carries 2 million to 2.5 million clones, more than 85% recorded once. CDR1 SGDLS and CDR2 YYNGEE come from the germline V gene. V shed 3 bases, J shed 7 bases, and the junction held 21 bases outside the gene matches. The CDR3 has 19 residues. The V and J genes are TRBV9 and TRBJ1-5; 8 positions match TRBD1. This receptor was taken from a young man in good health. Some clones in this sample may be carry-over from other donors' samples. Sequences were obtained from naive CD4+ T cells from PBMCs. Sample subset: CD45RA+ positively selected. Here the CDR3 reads CASSAGLIDWGRGQQPQHF. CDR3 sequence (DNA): TGTGCCAGCAGCGCCGGGCTGATCGACTGGGGCAGGGGGCAACAGCCCCAGCATTTT.